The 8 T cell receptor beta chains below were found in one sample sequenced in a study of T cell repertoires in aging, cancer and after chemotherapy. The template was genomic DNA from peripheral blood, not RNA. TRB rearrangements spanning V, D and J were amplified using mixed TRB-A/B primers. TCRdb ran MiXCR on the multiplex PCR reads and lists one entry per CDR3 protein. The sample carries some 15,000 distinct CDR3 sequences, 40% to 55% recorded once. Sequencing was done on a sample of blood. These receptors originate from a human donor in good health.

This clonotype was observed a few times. The CDR3 is CSSQGGDSSYGYTF. CDR3 coding DNA: TGCAGCTCCCAAGGAGGTGACAGCAGCTATGGCTACACCTTC. The V call is TRBV29-1, the J call TRBJ1-2; D perhaps matches TRBD1 (5 bases). This CDR3 has 14 residues. CDR1 and CDR2 (germline): SQVTM, ANQGSEA. Trimming stripped 8 bases from V and 4 bases from J, with 20 bases between. The full variable domain, rest sourced from reference TRBV29-1 and TRBJ1-2, is SAVISQKPSRDICQRGTSLTIQCQVDSQVTMMFWYRQQPGQSLTLIATANQGSEATYESGFVIDKFPISRPNLTFSTLTVSNMSPEDSSIYLCSSQGGDSSYGYTFGSGTRLTVV.

The CDR3 DNA reads as TGTGCCTGGAGTGTTGGAAGGGTCGGGGACACTGAAGCTTTCTTT. It codes for CAWSVGRVGDTEAFF. The J gene is TRBJ1-1, the V gene TRBV30; D is uncertain. CDR3 length: 15 residues. Trimming shortened V by 0 bases and J by 3 bases, and 14 bases separated the two germline ends. Per germline, CDR1 GTSNPN and CDR2 SVGIG (reference sequence).

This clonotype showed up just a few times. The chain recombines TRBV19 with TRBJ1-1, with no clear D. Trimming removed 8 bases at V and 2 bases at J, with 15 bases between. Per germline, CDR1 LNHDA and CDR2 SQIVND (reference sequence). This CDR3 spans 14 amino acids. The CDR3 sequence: CASLSQLGNTEAFF. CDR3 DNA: TGTGCCAGTTTATCGCAGCTTGGTAACACTGAAGCTTTCTTT.

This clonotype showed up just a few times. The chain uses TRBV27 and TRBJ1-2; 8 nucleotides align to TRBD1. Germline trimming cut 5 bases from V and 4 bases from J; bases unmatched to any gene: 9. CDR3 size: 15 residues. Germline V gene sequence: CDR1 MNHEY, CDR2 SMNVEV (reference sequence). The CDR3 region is CASSPDRQGAYGYTF. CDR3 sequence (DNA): TGTGCCAGCAGTCCTGATCGGCAGGGGGCCTATGGCTACACCTTC.

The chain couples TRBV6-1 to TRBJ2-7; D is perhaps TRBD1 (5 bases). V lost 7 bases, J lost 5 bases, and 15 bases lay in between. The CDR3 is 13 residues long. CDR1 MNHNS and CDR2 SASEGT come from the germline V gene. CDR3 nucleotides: TGTGCCAGCATTAGGGGAAGTTCGGACGAGCAGTACTTC. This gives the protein CASIRGSSDEQYF.

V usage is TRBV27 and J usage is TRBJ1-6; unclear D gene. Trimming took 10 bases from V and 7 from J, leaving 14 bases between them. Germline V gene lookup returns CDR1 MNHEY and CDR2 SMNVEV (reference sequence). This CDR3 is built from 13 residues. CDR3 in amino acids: CATRSTFNSPLHF. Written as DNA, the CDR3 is TGTGCCACCCGCAGCACCTTCAATTCACCCCTCCACTTT.

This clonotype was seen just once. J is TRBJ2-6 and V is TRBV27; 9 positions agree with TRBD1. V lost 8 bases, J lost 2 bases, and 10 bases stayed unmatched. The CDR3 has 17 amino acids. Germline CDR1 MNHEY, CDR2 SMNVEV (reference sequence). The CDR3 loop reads CASRLTGGQAGANVLTF. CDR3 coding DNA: TGTGCCAGCCGCTTGACAGGGGGGCAGGCTGGGGCCAACGTCCTGACTTTC.

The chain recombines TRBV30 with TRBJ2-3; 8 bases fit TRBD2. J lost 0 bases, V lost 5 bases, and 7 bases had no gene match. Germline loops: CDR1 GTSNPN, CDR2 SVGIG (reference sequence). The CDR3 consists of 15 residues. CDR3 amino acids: CAWDNPSGSTDTQYF. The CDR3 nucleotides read TGTGCCTGGGACAACCCTAGCGGGAGCACAGATACGCAGTATTTT.